The 29 T cell receptor beta chains reported below all come from one sample, sequenced in a study of T cells in Graves' hyperthyroidism and ophthalmopathy. Amplification of TCR beta CDR3 regions was performed using RNA transcripts as template. Initially, a first-round RT-PCR of the TCR CDR3 employed the HTBI primer set. TCRdb analysed the multiplex PCR reads with MiXCR anew, one entry per CDR3 protein. The sample shows around 570,000 distinct CDR3 sequences, about 20% of them seen only once. Specimen: blood. These receptors all come from a man aged 35-49 years with Graves' ophthalmopathy.

This clonotype turned up a few times. The chain is built from TRBV6-9 and TRBJ2-2; TRBD2 agrees at 8 bases. CDR1 is MNHGY and CDR2 is SVAAGI in the germline V gene. V was clipped by 4 bases and J by 4 bases; unmatched bases: 5. The CDR3 is 15 amino acids. The CDR3 loop is CASSLTSVGTGELFF. Here the CDR3 DNA reads TGTGCCAGCAGTTTGACTAGCGTGGGCACCGGGGAGCTGTTTTTT.

In its sample, this clonotype was seen many times. The chain recombines TRBV28 with TRBJ2-7; D may be TRBD1 (7 bases). Germline CDR1 MDHEN, CDR2 SYDVKM. The length of the CDR3 is 15 residues. Trimming removed 3 bases from V and 4 bases from J, with 16 bases in between. The CDR3 sequence is CASSFSGGGVYEQYF. CDR3 nucleotide sequence: TGTGCCAGCAGTTTTTCCGGAGGGGGCGTTTACGAGCAGTACTTC.

The chain uses TRBV7-3 and TRBJ2-1; D remains ambiguous. V was trimmed by 3 bases and J by 2 bases, leaving 11 bases between them. Germline V CDR1 and CDR2: SGHTA, FQGTGA. This CDR3 spans 15 amino acids. The CDR3 nucleotides read TGTGCCAGCAGCTTTCTGGCGGAACCCTACAATGAGCAGTTCTTC. The encoded protein is CASSFLAEPYNEQFF.

The genes are TRBV10-3 and TRBJ2-3; the D is unclear. The CDR3 length is 14 residues. Trimming removed 4 bases at V and 4 bases at J, with 12 bases between. Germline CDR1 is ENHRY and CDR2 is SYGVKD. The CDR3 DNA sequence: TGTGCCATCAGTGTAGACCTGGGCGCAGATACGCAGTATTTT. This sequence encodes CAISVDLGADTQYF.

The chain links TRBV5-1 to TRBJ2-4, with D uncertain. Germline V lookup: CDR1 SGHRS, CDR2 YFSETQ. The CDR3 spans 13 residues. Trimming shortened V by 4 bases and J by 6 bases, and 11 bases separated the two germline ends. CDR3 nucleotide sequence: TGCGCCAGCAGCCCCGGTGGTCGAAACATTCAGTACTTC. As protein: CASSPGGRNIQYF.

This clonotype has ten or more counts. V gene TRBV5-6 combines with J gene TRBJ2-3, with D possibly matching TRBD2 (5 bases). This CDR3 is built from 15 residues. Germline assignment: CDR1 SGHDT and CDR2 YYEEEE. V was pared by 0 bases and J by 2 bases, with 10 bases between. The CDR3 DNA reads as TGTGCCAGCAGCTTGGTAACTAGAGACACAGATACGCAGTATTTT. The encoded protein is CASSLVTRDTDTQYF.

The rearrangement links TRBV6-2 or TRBV6-3 to TRBJ1-5; TRBD1 matches at 7 bases. The CDR3 totals 14 residues. Germline values: CDR1 MNHEY, CDR2 SVGEGT. The V segment lost 10 bases and the J segment 0 bases; nucleotides outside the gene matches: 6. This CDR3 reads CATLTGNSNQPQHF. CDR3 DNA sequence: TGTGCCACCCTGACAGGGAATAGCAATCAGCCCCAGCATTTT.

This clonotype was observed a handful of times. The chain uses TRBV7-2 and TRBJ2-5; TRBD2 matches 9 bases. CDR3 size: 15 residues. CDR1 and CDR2 (germline): SGHTA, FQGNSA. The trim removed 6 bases at V and 4 bases at J, leaving 9 bases unmatched. The CDR3 loop is CASRNGAGGPETQYF. In nucleotides, the CDR3 is TGTGCCAGCAGAAATGGGGCGGGAGGGCCAGAGACCCAGTACTTC.

This chain uses TRBV3-1 with TRBJ1-6, with 8 bases aligning to TRBD1. Losses at the gene ends were 1 base for V and 10 bases for J; bases not matched to a gene: 9. The length of the CDR3 is 16 residues. Germline V gene data show CDR1 as LGHDT and CDR2 as YNNKEL (reference sequence). CDR3 residues: CASSQAAKSGGSPLHF. CDR3 sequence (DNA): TGTGCCAGCAGCCAAGCCGCGAAATCAGGGGGCTCACCCCTCCACTTT. The full variable domain, with the rest looked up from reference TRBV3-1 and TRBJ1-6, is DTAVSQTPKYLVTQMGNDKSIKCEQNLGHDTMYWYKQDSKKFLKIMFSYNNKELIINETVPNRFSPKSPDKAHLNLHINSLELGDSAVYFCASSQAAKSGGSPLHFGNGTRLTVT.

The J gene is TRBJ2-2, the V gene TRBV7-8; the D gene is possibly TRBD1 (5 bases). The CDR3 is 14 amino acids. Looked up from germline, CDR1 is SGHVS and CDR2 is FQNEAQ. The V and J ends lost 5 bases and 7 bases respectively, with 14 bases between them. The CDR3 sequence: CASSPHSQGGELFF. CDR3 bases: TGTGCCAGCAGCCCACACAGCCAGGGCGGGGAGCTGTTTTTT.

V usage is TRBV9 and J usage is TRBJ1-1; perhaps TRBD1 as D (5 bases). The germline V and J ends were trimmed by 0 bases and 3 bases, with 15 bases remaining between them. The CDR3 sequence is 16 residues long. Germline CDR1 and CDR2: SGDLS and YYNGEE. CDR3 loop: CASSVALQGGDTEAFF. The CDR3 DNA is TGTGCCAGCAGCGTAGCTCTGCAGGGAGGAGACACTGAAGCTTTCTTT.

The chain has TRBV19 and TRBJ1-3, with D uncertain. Germline CDR1 is LNHDA and CDR2 is SQIVND (reference sequence). Deletions cut 8 bases from V and 0 bases from J, with 11 bases between. This CDR3 region has 14 residues. The CDR3 DNA sequence: TGTGCCAGTGGGGTGCGGGGCTCTGGAAACACCATATATTTT. This translates into CASGVRGSGNTIYF.

This clonotype has a count of ten or more. V gene TRBV3-1 combines with J gene TRBJ1-6; 8 nucleotides align to TRBD1. Germline trimming cut 6 bases from V and 9 bases from J; bases unmatched to any gene: 7. Germline V lookup: CDR1 LGHDT, CDR2 YNNKEL (reference sequence). The CDR3 sequence is 14 residues long. Written as DNA, the CDR3 is TGTGCCAGCAGTCAGGGACAGGTGTCTTCACCCCTCCACTTT. Translated, it gives CASSQGQVSSPLHF.

Many counts were recorded for this clonotype. The chain employs TRBV28 and TRBJ1-2; 8 nucleotides agree with TRBD1. The CDR3 consists of 15 residues. Germline assignment: CDR1 MDHEN and CDR2 SYDVKM. With V trimmed by 7 bases and J by 0 bases, 7 bases remained unmatched. The CDR3 DNA reads as TGTGCCAGCACCAACAGGGGGGCCCCTAACTATGGCTACACCTTC. Encoded protein: CASTNRGAPNYGYTF.

This clonotype was counted a few times. This chain connects TRBV3-1 to TRBJ1-6, with a possible D match to TRBD1 (6 bases). The CDR3 contains 15 residues. Germline-derived CDR1 and CDR2 are LGHDT and YNNKEL (reference sequence). V lost 7 bases, J lost 10 bases, and 20 bases lay in between. CDR3 sequence reads: CASKESGRGGSPLHF. The CDR3 DNA sequence: TGTGCCAGCAAGGAATCGGGCAGGGGTGGCTCACCCCTCCACTTT.

In its sample, this clonotype was seen many times. The chain links TRBV2 to TRBJ2-1; D may be TRBD1 (7 bases). Germline lookup yields CDR1 SNHLY and CDR2 FYNNEI. The CDR3 has 15 amino acids. Deletions cut 3 bases from V and 7 bases from J, with 16 bases between. CDR3: CASSDPGGSKNEQFF. The CDR3 nucleotides read TGTGCCAGCAGTGACCCAGGGGGGAGTAAAAATGAGCAGTTCTTC.

This clonotype has more than one count but fewer than ten. This rearrangement joins TRBV20-1 to TRBJ2-3; 13 bases line up with TRBD2. This CDR3 region has 16 residues. Per germline, CDR1 DFQATT and CDR2 SNEGSKA (reference sequence). V lost 5 bases to trimming and J lost 3 bases; unmatched junction nucleotides: 8. CDR3 nucleotides: TGCAGTGCTTCCGGACTAGCGGGAGTTGGAACAGATACGCAGTATTTT. Protein product: CSASGLAGVGTDTQYF.

The J gene is TRBJ2-5, the V gene TRBV11-2; D is unresolved. The germline CDR1 and CDR2 sequences are SGHAT and FQNNGV. The V gene lost 6 bases and the J gene lost 5 bases, with 7 bases spanning the gap. The length of the CDR3 is 11 residues. The CDR3 loop is CASSKAETQYF. The CDR3 DNA is TGTGCCAGCAGTAAGGCGGAGACCCAGTACTTC.

In its sample, this clonotype was seen many times. Here the CDR3 DNA reads TGTGCCAGCAGCCCTGATGGAGACCTGCTCGGGAGACCCTCCTACGAGCAGTACTTC. It specifies CASSPDGDLLGRPSYEQYF. This chain connects TRBV7-9 to TRBJ2-7; tentative D call: TRBD2 (6 bases). The germline gives CDR1 SEHNR, CDR2 FQNEAQ (reference sequence). This CDR3 is 19 amino acids long. V was shortened by 5 bases and J by 0 bases, with 26 bases between the two germline ends.

This clonotype was counted at least ten times. The V and J genes are TRBV5-1 and TRBJ2-3, with 8 bases aligning to TRBD1. CDR1 and CDR2 from the germline V gene are SGHRS and YFSETQ. The CDR3 length is 15 residues. The V gene end was trimmed by 4 bases and the J gene end by 3 bases; junction bases not matched to a gene: 7. CDR3 nucleotides: TGCGCCAGCAGCCCCCGGGACAGGAATACAGATACGCAGTATTTT. The encoded protein is CASSPRDRNTDTQYF.

This clonotype is a singleton in its sample. V is TRBV6-2 or TRBV6-3 and J is TRBJ2-6, with D maybe TRBD1 (5 bases). Germline V lookup: CDR1 MNHEY, CDR2 SVGEGT. The germline V and J ends were trimmed by 11 bases and 3 bases, with 17 bases remaining between them. This CDR3 is built from 15 residues. In DNA, the CDR3 is TGTGCCGGACAATCGACCGGTGGTGGGGCCAACGTCCTGACTTTC. This translates into CAGQSTGGGANVLTF.

V gene TRBV12-3 or TRBV12-4 combines with J gene TRBJ1-6; D is ambiguous. The CDR3 is made up of 14 amino acids. Trimming took 3 bases from V and 10 from J, leaving 13 bases between them. The CDR3 nucleotides are TGTGCCAGCAGTTTTGGGCAGGCGGGATCACCCCTCCACTTT. This gives the protein CASSFGQAGSPLHF.

Only a few counts were recorded for this clonotype. The chain combines TRBV7-2 with TRBJ2-6; no firm D call. The V end lost 5 bases, the J end lost 4 bases, and 15 bases lay between the germline ends. The CDR3 covers 16 residues. The germline V gene encodes CDR1 SGHTA and CDR2 FQGNSA. The CDR3 nucleotides are TGTGCCAGCAGCAGCGCCGCCACGGTGGGGGCCAACGTCCTGACTTTC. The encoded protein is CASSSAATVGANVLTF.

This clonotype was counted ten times or more. The V and J genes are TRBV12-3 or TRBV12-4 and TRBJ2-1; 7 nucleotides match TRBD2. Trimming cost V 6 bases and J 3 bases; bases outside gene matches: 8. The CDR3 spans 15 residues. The CDR3 DNA sequence: TGTGCCAGCAGACTCCGGGGGGTACACTACAATGAGCAGTTCTTC. This encodes CASRLRGVHYNEQFF.

The sample holds a few counts of this clonotype. The rearrangement uses TRBV27 and TRBJ1-5, with 9 nucleotides matching TRBD1. Trimming at V came to 4 bases and at J to 2 bases, leaving 6 bases not matched to a gene. In germline, CDR1 is MNHEY, CDR2 SMNVEV (reference sequence). This CDR3 has 16 amino acids. CDR3 coding DNA: TGTGCCAGCAGTTCCACCCGGGACAGGGGCAATCAGCCCCAGCATTTT. It yields the protein CASSSTRDRGNQPQHF.

This clonotype has only a few counts. The genes are TRBV30 and TRBJ2-7; the match to TRBD1 covers 8 bases. The ends lost 2 bases at V and 1 base at J; junction bases unmatched: 7. The CDR3 consists of 15 residues. Looked up from germline, CDR1 is GTSNPN and CDR2 is SVGIG (reference sequence). The CDR3: CAWSTPGTGSYEQYF. The CDR3 coding sequence is TGTGCCTGGAGTACACCCGGGACAGGTTCCTACGAGCAGTACTTC.

This clonotype showed up just a few times. The chain is built from TRBV4-1 and TRBJ1-5; D may be TRBD1 (6 bases). CDR1 is MGHRA, CDR2 YSYEKL, per germline. The CDR3 is 16 amino acids. The ends were cut back, 0 bases at V and 8 bases at J, with 17 bases in the middle. The CDR3 loop is CASSQDQVQGLKPQHF. CDR3 DNA sequence: TGCGCCAGCAGCCAAGATCAGGTACAGGGACTGAAGCCCCAGCATTTT.

There are many counts of this clonotype. The chain combines TRBV11-2 with TRBJ2-1; the D is unclear. The length of the CDR3 is 15 residues. CDR1 is SGHAT and CDR2 is FQNNGV in the germline V gene. V lost 6 bases and J lost 1, with 13 bases in between. The CDR3 nucleotides are TGTGCCAGCAGGAAGTCAAGGGTATCCTACAATGAGCAGTTCTTC. As protein: CASRKSRVSYNEQFF.

This clonotype came up many times. The chain combines TRBV30 with TRBJ1-2, with D hard to call. With 1 base removed from V and 7 bases from J, the gap between germline ends came to 13 bases. The germline V gene encodes CDR1 GTSNPN and CDR2 SVGIG (reference sequence). The CDR3 length is 13 residues. The CDR3 region is CAWSGRPPIGYTF. CDR3 bases: TGTGCCTGGAGTGGCAGGCCCCCCATTGGCTACACCTTC.